Following are 17 T cell receptor beta chains from one sample sequenced in a study of cytomegalovirus exposure and HLA in healthy donors. PCR used 60 Vbeta primers and 13 Jbeta primers. Only in-frame clones appear in the TCRdb table, and some are missing; sequencing was by immunoSEQ multiplex PCR. The data hold 75,000 to 100,000 clones, with around 74% observed a single time. Sequencing used PBMCs. Receptors were obtained from a male donor in good health and CMV-seronegative.

The CDR3 region has the DNA TGTGCCAGCAGCTTAGCGGCTCACAATACGCAGTATTTT. As protein: CASSLAAHNTQYF. The chain carries TRBV7-2 and TRBJ2-3; no reliable D call. Germline CDR1 reads SGHTA; CDR2 reads FQGNSA. This CDR3 region has 13 residues. The V and J ends lost 0 bases and 7 bases respectively, with 8 bases between them.

The V call is TRBV2, the J call TRBJ1-2; D call uncertain. V lost 6 bases and J 3 bases, leaving 14 bases between the germline ends. This CDR3 region has 14 residues. Germline CDR1 and CDR2: SNHLY and FYNNEI. The CDR3 sequence: CASRTSGLDYGYTF. In nucleotides, the CDR3 is TGTGCCAGCAGGACCAGCGGGCTGGACTATGGCTACACCTTC.

The chain uses TRBV7-2 and TRBJ2-3; 15 nucleotides agree with TRBD2. Germline CDR1 SGHTA, CDR2 FQGNSA. The CDR3 runs to 17 residues. The ends lost 0 bases at V and 3 bases at J; junction bases unmatched: 1. CDR3 amino acids: CASSLAGTSGRTDTQYF. CDR3 nucleotide sequence: TGTGCCAGCAGCTTAGCAGGGACTAGCGGGAGGACAGATACGCAGTATTTT.

This chain links TRBV28 with TRBJ2-1; 12 bases are a match to TRBD2. Per germline, CDR1 MDHEN and CDR2 SYDVKM. CDR3 length: 15 residues. The V gene end was trimmed by 6 bases and the J gene end by 6 bases; junction bases not matched to a gene: 6. This CDR3 reads CASSPLAGGRNEQFF. CDR3 coding DNA: TGTGCCAGCAGCCCCCTAGCGGGAGGGCGCAATGAGCAGTTCTTC.

This clone was found a few times. The rearrangement uses TRBV6-6 and TRBJ1-1, with TRBD1 matching 7 bases. Germline assignment: CDR1 MNHNY and CDR2 SVGAGI (reference sequence). The CDR3 sequence is 15 residues long. V lost 6 bases to trimming and J lost 0 bases; unmatched junction nucleotides: 7. CDR3 residues: CASSLPQGVNTEAFF. For the CDR3, the DNA is TGTGCCAGCAGCCTCCCTCAGGGGGTGAACACTGAAGCTTTCTTT.

The CDR3 loop reads CASSLKPGADTQYF. The DNA of the CDR3 is TGTGCCAGCAGTTTAAAACCAGGCGCAGATACGCAGTATTTT. V gene TRBV27 combines with J gene TRBJ2-3; D is unresolved. Germline CDR1 is MNHEY and CDR2 is SMNVEV (reference sequence). The ends were cut back, 2 bases at V and 4 bases at J, with 10 bases in the middle. The CDR3 length is 14 residues.

The V call is TRBV7-6, the J call TRBJ2-3, with TRBD1 matching 8 bases. The junction had 13 bases not matched to a gene; V was cut back by 5 bases and J by 3 bases. This CDR3 region has 17 residues. CDR1 SGHVS and CDR2 FNYEAQ come from the germline V gene. CDR3 in DNA: TGTGCCAGCAGCACTCACTTTAAGGACAGGGTGACAGATACGCAGTATTTT. Amino acids: CASSTHFKDRVTDTQYF.

This chain uses TRBV5-1 with TRBJ2-2; D ambiguous. This CDR3 has 13 residues. Germline V gene sequence: CDR1 SGHRS, CDR2 YFSETQ. V lost 0 bases and J 6 bases, leaving 6 bases between the germline ends. CDR3 bases: TGCGCCAGCAGCTTGGGTTATTCCGGGGAGCTGTTTTTT. Its translation is CASSLGYSGELFF. The full variable domain, with the rest looked up from reference TRBV5-1 and TRBJ2-2, is KAGVTQTPRYLIKTRGQQVTLSCSPISGHRSVSWYQQTPGQGLQFLFEYFSETQRNKGNFPGRFSGRQFSNSRSEMNVSTLELGDSALYLCASSLGYSGELFFGEGSRLTVL.

V usage is TRBV28 and J usage is TRBJ2-3, with D maybe TRBD2 (5 bases). This CDR3 is 17 amino acids long. Trimming removed 3 bases at V and 1 base at J, with 17 bases between. Germline CDR1 reads MDHEN; CDR2 reads SYDVKM. The CDR3 nucleotides read TGTGCCAGCAGTTTTAGGTGGGAGCAGGTCCGCACAGATACGCAGTATTTT. It specifies CASSFRWEQVRTDTQYF.

The chain employs TRBV30 and TRBJ2-7; 15 bases fit TRBD2. V gave up 2 bases and J gave up 7 bases; unmatched junction bases: 3. This CDR3 has 14 residues. Germline loops: CDR1 GTSNPN, CDR2 SVGIG (reference sequence). The CDR3 is CAWSSGLAGGEQYF. The CDR3 region has the DNA TGTGCCTGGAGTTCGGGACTAGCGGGAGGAGAGCAGTACTTC.

This clone came up once. The V gene is TRBV6-6, the J gene TRBJ2-2; no definite D call. Trimming removed 6 bases at V and 4 bases at J, with 12 bases between. The CDR3 covers 14 residues. The germline V gene encodes CDR1 MNHNY and CDR2 SVGAGI (reference sequence). CDR3 amino acids: CASSPRAGTGELFF. The CDR3 DNA reads as TGTGCCAGCAGCCCCCGCGCTGGCACCGGGGAGCTGTTTTTT.

The V call is TRBV27, the J call TRBJ1-1; 7 bases are a match to TRBD1. This CDR3 spans 13 amino acids. The J segment lost 4 bases and the V segment lost 4 bases, leaving 3 bases of the junction unmatched. Germline V lookup: CDR1 MNHEY, CDR2 SMNVEV (reference sequence). CDR3 amino acids: CASSSPGGTEAFF. The DNA for the CDR3 is TGTGCCAGCAGTTCCCCAGGGGGCACTGAAGCTTTCTTT.

The J gene is TRBJ1-2, the V gene TRBV28; no reliable D call. The CDR3 contains 14 residues. The germline V gene has CDR1 MDHEN and CDR2 SYDVKM. Trimming stripped 5 bases from V and 4 bases from J, with 14 bases between. In DNA form, the CDR3 reads TGTGCCAGCAGTCGCCCCGGAGAGCGCTATGGCTACACCTTC. Translation gives CASSRPGERYGYTF.

This clone has just one count. V and J are TRBV5-1 and TRBJ2-2, with D maybe TRBD2 (5 bases). Trimming removed 1 base at V and 4 bases at J, with 17 bases between. The CDR3 sequence is 17 residues long. Germline CDR1 SGHRS, CDR2 YFSETQ. For the CDR3, the DNA is TGCGCCAGCAGCTTGCGCCCCCCCGATGGACTCACCGGGGAGCTGTTTTTT. This codes for CASSLRPPDGLTGELFF.

This clone appeared a single time. The chain couples TRBV5-4 to TRBJ2-7; 10 nucleotides match TRBD2. This CDR3 has 14 residues. Germline-derived CDR1 and CDR2 are SGHNT and YYREEE (reference sequence). The ends lost 0 bases at V and 6 bases at J; junction bases unmatched: 3. CDR3 DNA sequence: TGTGCCAGCAGCTTGGAGATAGCGGGAGGCGAGCAGTACTTC. It yields the protein CASSLEIAGGEQYF.

This chain joins TRBV4-3 and TRBJ1-2; D not certain. V gave up 4 bases and J gave up 7 bases, with 10 bases separating them. The CDR3 is made up of 12 amino acids. CDR1 is LGHNA and CDR2 is YSLEER in the germline V gene. CDR3 region: CASSRPGGGYTF. CDR3 nucleotide sequence: TGCGCCAGCAGCCGCCCGGGTGGTGGCTACACCTTC.

V is TRBV6-5 and J is TRBJ1-4, with 8 bases aligning to TRBD1. The CDR3 totals 12 residues. The V segment lost 5 bases and the J segment 10 bases; nucleotides outside the gene matches: 3. Germline V gives CDR1 MNHEY, CDR2 SVGAGI. CDR3 amino acids: CASSEGTGKLFF. CDR3 nucleotides: TGTGCCAGCAGTGAAGGGACAGGAAAACTGTTTTTT.